A selection of T cell receptor beta chains follows, all from one sample in a study of tumor and adjacent non-tumor tissue in lung cancer. TCRdb re-analysed the multiplex PCR reads in MiXCR, keeping a single row per CDR3 protein. The table lists 68,000 or so distinct CDR3 sequences, 50% to 60% of them singletons. Sequenced: lung tumor tissue. These receptors all come from a man in his fifties or sixties with non-small cell lung cancer. The CDR3 runs from the conserved cysteine through the conserved F or W. The D gene is left open where the match is weak. Part of the rows lack a size; the others show once, few, many or a class for expanded clones.

clone size: -
D gene: -
J gene: TRBJ1-5
V gene: TRBV11-2
CDR3 DNA: TGTGCCAACAGCCTCCTGACCGGGGGGAATCAGCCCCAGCATTTT
CDR3 protein: CANSLLTGGNQPQHF

clone size: -
D gene: TRBD2
J gene: TRBJ2-1
V gene: TRBV4-2
CDR3 DNA: TGTGCCAGCAGCCCTAAAGGCCAAGCGGGAGCCCCCTACGATGAGCAGTTCTTC
CDR3 protein: CASSPKGQAGAPYDEQFF

clone size: few
D gene: TRBD1
J gene: TRBJ2-1
V gene: TRBV30
CDR3 DNA: TGTGCCTGGAGTGCCGGGACAGCCTACAATGAGCAGTTCTTC
CDR3 protein: CAWSAGTAYNEQFF

clone size: -
D gene: -
J gene: TRBJ2-2
V gene: TRBV7-9
CDR3 DNA: TGTGCCAGCAGCTTAGTGGGAACTGACGCCGGGGAGCTGTTTTTT
CDR3 protein: CASSLVGTDAGELFF

clone size: -
D gene: TRBD2
J gene: TRBJ2-7
V gene: TRBV6-5
CDR3 DNA: TGTGCCATCAATCCTGGGACTACATTAACGGGAGAGCAGTACTTC
CDR3 protein: CAINPGTTLTGEQYF

clone size: -
D gene: TRBD2
J gene: TRBJ2-7
V gene: TRBV12-3/TRBV12-4
CDR3 DNA: TGTGCCAGCATCCACTCCTCGACTAGCGGGACCGTCTACGGGCATTACTTC
CDR3 protein: CASIHSSTSGTVYGHYF

clone size: many
D gene: -
J gene: TRBJ2-7
V gene: TRBV29-1
CDR3 DNA: TGCAGCGTTCGAGGGGGAGGCAGGGCCCCCTCCTACGAGCAGTACTTC
CDR3 protein: CSVRGGGRAPSYEQYF

clone size: -
D gene: -
J gene: TRBJ2-1
V gene: TRBV11-2
CDR3 DNA: TGTGCCAGCAGCTTAGCATGGATCTGGGAACTGTTCTTC
CDR3 protein: CASSLAWIWELFF

clone size: few
D gene: TRBD2
J gene: TRBJ2-5
V gene: TRBV10-3
CDR3 DNA: TGTGCCACCCTGGCAGGGACTAGCGGGAAAGAGACCCAGTACTTC
CDR3 protein: CATLAGTSGKETQYF

clone size: once
D gene: -
J gene: TRBJ2-1
V gene: TRBV20-1
CDR3 DNA: TGCAGTACTAGGGGCGGGGACGGCAGATACAATGAGCAGTTCTTC
CDR3 protein: CSTRGGDGRYNEQFF

clone size: few
D gene: -
J gene: TRBJ2-2
V gene: TRBV5-1
CDR3 DNA: TGCGCCAGCAGCCCTGGGGCAGTGAACACCGGGGAGCTGTTTTTT
CDR3 protein: CASSPGAVNTGELFF

clone size: -
D gene: -
J gene: TRBJ2-3
V gene: TRBV28
CDR3 DNA: TGTGCCAGCAGTTTTATTCGGACAGAAACAGATACGCAGTATTTT
CDR3 protein: CASSFIRTETDTQYF

clone size: -
D gene: TRBD1
J gene: TRBJ1-4
V gene: TRBV12-3/TRBV12-4
CDR3 DNA: TGTGCCAGCAGTCCCGGGACAGGGGGCGAAGAAAAACTGCTTTTT
CDR3 protein: CASSPGTGGEEKLLF

clone size: -
D gene: -
J gene: TRBJ1-1
V gene: TRBV11-2
CDR3 DNA: TGTGCCAACAGCTTAGGTACGGACGGGCGGGGGAACACTGAAGCTTTCTTT
CDR3 protein: CANSLGTDGRGNTEAFF

clone size: medium-sized
D gene: -
J gene: TRBJ2-1
V gene: TRBV11-3
CDR3 DNA: TGTGCCAGCAGCCTAAGAGGGTCGCAGGGGAATAATGAGCAGTTCTTC
CDR3 protein: CASSLRGSQGNNEQFF

clone size: -
D gene: TRBD2
J gene: TRBJ2-3
V gene: TRBV11-3
CDR3 DNA: TGCGCCAGCAGCGTGGGGACTAGCGGGGGGGTCTCAGATACGCAATATTTT
CDR3 protein: CASSVGTSGGVSDTQYF

clone size: -
D gene: -
J gene: TRBJ2-7
V gene: TRBV4-2
CDR3 DNA: TGTGCCAACGGCCGAGATGTAGCCTACGAGCAGTACTTC
CDR3 protein: CANGRDVAYEQYF

clone size: many
D gene: TRBD2
J gene: TRBJ2-5
V gene: TRBV6-5
CDR3 DNA: TGTGCCAGCAGTTACTCGGGGATAGCGGGGGTCCAAGAGACCCAGTACTTC
CDR3 protein: CASSYSGIAGVQETQYF

clone size: -
D gene: -
J gene: TRBJ1-5
V gene: TRBV29-1
CDR3 DNA: TGCAGCGTGATGGGGGGGCAAGGTCAGTCCCAGCGTTTT
CDR3 protein: CSVMGGQGQSQRF

clone size: -
D gene: -
J gene: TRBJ2-1
V gene: TRBV5-8
CDR3 DNA: TGTGCCAGCAGCTTGGGTGGGAGCCCCTACAATGAGCAGTTCTTC
CDR3 protein: CASSLGGSPYNEQFF

clone size: once
D gene: -
J gene: TRBJ2-3
V gene: TRBV6-6
CDR3 DNA: TGTGCCAGCAGTTACTCGAGGAGGACGGGAGCAGATACGCAGTATTTT
CDR3 protein: CASSYSRRTGADTQYF

clone size: few
D gene: TRBD1
J gene: TRBJ2-5
V gene: TRBV6-6
CDR3 DNA: TGTGCCTGCAGTCGACAGGGATCAGAGACCCAGTACTTC
CDR3 protein: CACSRQGSETQYF

clone size: many
D gene: -
J gene: TRBJ2-3
V gene: TRBV20-1
CDR3 DNA: TGCAGTGCTCCCGGGCTCACAGATACGCAGTATTTT
CDR3 protein: CSAPGLTDTQYF

clone size: -
D gene: TRBD1
J gene: TRBJ2-7
V gene: TRBV11-2
CDR3 DNA: TGTGCCAGCAACTCGCCGGGCGATTGGGGACAGACCTACGAGCTGTACTTC
CDR3 protein: CASNSPGDWGQTYELYF

clone size: -
D gene: -
J gene: TRBJ1-2
V gene: TRBV7-8
CDR3 DNA: TGTGCCGGCAGCTCCTGGTCAACCGGGGGCTACACCTTC
CDR3 protein: CAGSSWSTGGYTF

clone size: once
D gene: TRBD2
J gene: TRBJ2-7
V gene: TRBV4-1
CDR3 DNA: TGCGCCAGTAGCCAATACCTCCAGCGGGAGAGTTCCTACGAGCAGTACTTC
CDR3 protein: CASSQYLQRESSYEQYF

clone size: -
D gene: TRBD2
J gene: TRBJ2-5
V gene: TRBV11-2
CDR3 DNA: TGTGCAAGCAGCTTACCGGGACTAGCGGGGGGCGCGTGTATGACCCAGTGCTTC
CDR3 protein: CASSLPGLAGGACMTQCF

clone size: -
D gene: -
J gene: TRBJ2-1
V gene: TRBV11-3
CDR3 DNA: TGTGTCAGCAGCCTCGAATGGCGGTCCCGCGATGAGCAGTTTTTC
CDR3 protein: CVSSLEWRSRDEQFF

clone size: -
D gene: -
J gene: TRBJ1-1
V gene: TRBV11-2
CDR3 DNA: TGTGCCAGCTGCTTACCCCGACAGAACACTGAAGCCTTCTTT
CDR3 protein: CASCLPRQNTEAFF

clone size: once
D gene: -
J gene: TRBJ2-7
V gene: TRBV20-1
CDR3 DNA: TGCAGTACTTCAATCCCCTCCTACGAGCAGTACTTC
CDR3 protein: CSTSIPSYEQYF

clone size: -
D gene: -
J gene: TRBJ2-7
V gene: TRBV11-2
CDR3 DNA: TGTGCCAGCAGCTTAGAGGGCGAGCAGTACTTC
CDR3 protein: CASSLEGEQYF

clone size: many
D gene: -
J gene: TRBJ2-1
V gene: TRBV6-2/TRBV6-3
CDR3 DNA: TGTGCCAGCAACTACCGGGGAGGAGAGGACAATGAGCAGTTCTTC
CDR3 protein: CASNYRGGEDNEQFF

clone size: -
D gene: -
J gene: TRBJ2-2
V gene: TRBV11-2
CDR3 DNA: TGTGCCAGCAGAGGGGGTACCCAGAACACCGGGGAGCTGTTTTTT
CDR3 protein: CASRGGTQNTGELFF

clone size: -
D gene: TRBD1
J gene: TRBJ2-1
V gene: TRBV4-2
CDR3 DNA: TGTGTCAACAACCACAGCCTCCGGGACAGGGGCTACAATGAGCAGTTCTTC
CDR3 protein: CVNNHSLRDRGYNEQFF

clone size: -
D gene: TRBD1
J gene: TRBJ2-1
V gene: TRBV10-2
CDR3 DNA: TGCGCTAGCAGTGAGTTAGCCGGGACAGTGGGCGGTGAGCAGTTCTTC
CDR3 protein: CASSELAGTVGGEQFF

clone size: many
D gene: -
J gene: TRBJ1-5
V gene: TRBV2
CDR3 DNA: TGTGCCAGCAGTCGTCTAACCAATAGCAATCAGCCCCAGCATTTT
CDR3 protein: CASSRLTNSNQPQHF

clone size: -
D gene: -
J gene: TRBJ1-2
V gene: TRBV5-5
CDR3 DNA: TGTGCCAGGAGCTTGGACCTTAACTATGTCTACACCTTC
CDR3 protein: CARSLDLNYVYTF

clone size: -
D gene: TRBD2
J gene: TRBJ2-2
V gene: TRBV6-1
CDR3 DNA: TGTGCCAGCAGTGGGATTATCGGGAGGGCCGGGCACACCGGGGAGCTGTTTTTT
CDR3 protein: CASSGIIGRAGHTGELFF

clone size: many
D gene: TRBD2
J gene: TRBJ2-7
V gene: TRBV20-1
CDR3 DNA: TGCAGTGCTAGAGACTCATCGGCGGGGGATTACGAGCAGTACTTC
CDR3 protein: CSARDSSAGDYEQYF

clone size: once
D gene: -
J gene: TRBJ2-4
V gene: TRBV6-6
CDR3 DNA: TGTGCCAGCCAAATTAGTTTAGCCAAAAACATTCAGTATTTC
CDR3 protein: CASQISLAKNIQYF

clone size: few
D gene: TRBD2
J gene: TRBJ2-3
V gene: TRBV11-2
CDR3 DNA: TGTGCCAGCAGCGCAACCAGACTAGCGGGATTCACAGATACGCAGTATTTT
CDR3 protein: CASSATRLAGFTDTQYF

clone size: -
D gene: -
J gene: TRBJ2-3
V gene: TRBV4-2
CDR3 DNA: TGTGCCAGCAGCCAAAGTATTGAGGGGGTGAGCACAGATATGCAGTATTTT
CDR3 protein: CASSQSIEGVSTDMQYF

clone size: -
D gene: -
J gene: TRBJ2-5
V gene: TRBV2
CDR3 DNA: TGTGCCAGCAGTGGATGGTTAGGGAGTCGAGAGACCCAGTACTTC
CDR3 protein: CASSGWLGSRETQYF

clone size: -
D gene: -
J gene: TRBJ2-5
V gene: TRBV5-1
CDR3 DNA: TGCGCCAGCCAACCCCTCGCGGCTCAAGAGACCCAGTACTTC
CDR3 protein: CASQPLAAQETQYF

clone size: many
D gene: TRBD1
J gene: TRBJ2-3
V gene: TRBV10-2
CDR3 DNA: TGCGCCAGCAGTGCGACAGGGGGCTACGCAGATACGCAGTATTTT
CDR3 protein: CASSATGGYADTQYF

clone size: -
D gene: -
J gene: TRBJ1-5
V gene: TRBV6-5
CDR3 DNA: TGTGCCAGCAGTCATTCGACGGGGTCAGATCAGCCCCAGCATTTT
CDR3 protein: CASSHSTGSDQPQHF

clone size: -
D gene: -
J gene: TRBJ2-3
V gene: TRBV19
CDR3 DNA: TGTGCCAGTAGTCGAGGGAGGTCTGGTACAGATACGCAGTATTTT
CDR3 protein: CASSRGRSGTDTQYF

clone size: -
D gene: TRBD1
J gene: TRBJ2-7
V gene: TRBV12-3/TRBV12-4
CDR3 DNA: TGTGCCAGCAGCCCCTCAGGGGGAAGTAGCTACGAGCAGTACTTC
CDR3 protein: CASSPSGGSSYEQYF

clone size: few
D gene: -
J gene: TRBJ1-1
V gene: TRBV12-3/TRBV12-4
CDR3 DNA: TGTGCCAGCAGTTTGCCCGGGACGGTGAACATTGAAGCTTCCTTT
CDR3 protein: CASSLPGTVNIEASF

clone size: -
D gene: TRBD2
J gene: TRBJ2-2
V gene: TRBV11-2
CDR3 DNA: TGTGCAAGCAGCTTAGAGCGGGGGGCAAGAACCGGGGAGCTGTTTTTT
CDR3 protein: CASSLERGARTGELFF

clone size: many
D gene: -
J gene: TRBJ2-2
V gene: TRBV6-1
CDR3 DNA: TGTGCCAGCAGTGAGCCCTTCTTGAACACCGGGGAGCTGTTTTTT
CDR3 protein: CASSEPFLNTGELFF

clone size: few
D gene: -
J gene: TRBJ2-5
V gene: TRBV5-1
CDR3 DNA: TGCGCCAGCAGCTTGGTTACGGTTGAAGAGACCCAGTACTTC
CDR3 protein: CASSLVTVEETQYF

clone size: -
D gene: -
J gene: TRBJ1-6
V gene: TRBV7-3
CDR3 DNA: TGTGCCACCAGCGCGCAGTCTGAAAATTCACCCCTCCACTTT
CDR3 protein: CATSAQSENSPLHF

clone size: -
D gene: TRBD2
J gene: TRBJ2-1
V gene: TRBV5-1
CDR3 DNA: TGCGCCAGCAGTTTGACGCCGGGACTAGCGGGGGGGAGGAATGAGCAGTTCTTC
CDR3 protein: CASSLTPGLAGGRNEQFF

clone size: -
D gene: -
J gene: TRBJ2-2
V gene: TRBV30
CDR3 DNA: TGTGCCTGGAGTTATTCAACCGGGGAGCTGCCTTTT
CDR3 protein: CAWSYSTGELPF

clone size: -
D gene: -
J gene: TRBJ2-7
V gene: TRBV24-1
CDR3 DNA: TGTGCTATCAGTGATTTCAACGAGCAGTACTTC
CDR3 protein: CAISDFNEQYF

clone size: many
D gene: TRBD1
J gene: TRBJ2-7
V gene: TRBV10-3
CDR3 DNA: TGTGCCATCAGTGAGTCGGGACAGGGCTACGAGCAGTACTTC
CDR3 protein: CAISESGQGYEQYF

clone size: -
D gene: -
J gene: TRBJ2-3
V gene: TRBV5-1
CDR3 DNA: TGCGCCAGCAGCGAGGAGCTTTCCACAGATACGCAGTATTTT
CDR3 protein: CASSEELSTDTQYF

clone size: -
D gene: -
J gene: TRBJ2-5
V gene: TRBV6-6
CDR3 DNA: TGTGCCAGCAGTTACAGAGGGCAAGAGGCCCAGTACTTC
CDR3 protein: CASSYRGQEAQYF

clone size: -
D gene: -
J gene: TRBJ1-6
V gene: TRBV4-1
CDR3 DNA: TGCGCCAGCAGTTACCCCAGGGGAGAGGGTTCACCCCTCCACTTT
CDR3 protein: CASSYPRGEGSPLHF